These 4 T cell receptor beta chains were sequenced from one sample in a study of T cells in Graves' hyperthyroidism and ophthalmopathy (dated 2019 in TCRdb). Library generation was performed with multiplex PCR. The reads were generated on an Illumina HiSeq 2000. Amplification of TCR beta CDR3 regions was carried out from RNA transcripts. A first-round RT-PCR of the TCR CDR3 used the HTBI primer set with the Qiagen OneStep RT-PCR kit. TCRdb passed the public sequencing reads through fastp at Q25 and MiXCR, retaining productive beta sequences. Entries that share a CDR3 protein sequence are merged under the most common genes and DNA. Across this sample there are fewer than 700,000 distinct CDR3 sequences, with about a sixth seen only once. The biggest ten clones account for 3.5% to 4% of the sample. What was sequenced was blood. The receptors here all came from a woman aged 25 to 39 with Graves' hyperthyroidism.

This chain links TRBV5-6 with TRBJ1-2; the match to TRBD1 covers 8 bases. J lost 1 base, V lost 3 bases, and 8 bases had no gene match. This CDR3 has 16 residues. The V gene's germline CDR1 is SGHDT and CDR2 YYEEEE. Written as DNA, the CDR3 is TGTGCCAGCAGCTGGGGGACAGGCCCTTTTAACTATGGCTACACCTTC. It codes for CASSWGTGPFNYGYTF.

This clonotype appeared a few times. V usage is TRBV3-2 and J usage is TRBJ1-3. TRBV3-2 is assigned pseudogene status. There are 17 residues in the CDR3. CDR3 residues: CASSQGPSFRSGNTIYF. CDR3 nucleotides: TGTGCCAGCAGCCAAGGGCCCTCCTTCCGCTCTGGAAACACCATATATTTT.

The chain's CDR3 is CASSRLTENEQYF. The CDR3 DNA is TGTGCCAGCAGCCGCCTGACGGAGAACGAGCAGTACTTC. The chain uses TRBV7-8 and TRBJ2-7; D is unresolved. This CDR3 is built from 13 residues. Deletions cut 5 bases from V and 5 bases from J, with 13 bases between. CDR1 SGHVS and CDR2 FQNEAQ come from the germline V gene. Full variable domain (outside the CDR3, taken from reference TRBV7-8 and TRBJ2-7): GAGVSQSPRYKVAKRGQDVALRCDPISGHVSLFWYQQALGQGPEFLTYFQNEAQLDKSGLPSDRFFAERPEGSVSTLKIQRTQQEDSAVYLCASSRLTENEQYFGPGTRLTVT.

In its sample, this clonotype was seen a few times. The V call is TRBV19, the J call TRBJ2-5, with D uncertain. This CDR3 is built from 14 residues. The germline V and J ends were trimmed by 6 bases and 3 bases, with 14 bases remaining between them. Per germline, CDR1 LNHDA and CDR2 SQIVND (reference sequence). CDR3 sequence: CASRKMSEEETQYF. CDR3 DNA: TGTGCCAGTAGAAAGATGTCGGAAGAAGAGACCCAGTACTTC. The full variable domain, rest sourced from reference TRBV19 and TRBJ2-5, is DGGITQSPKYLFRKEGQNVTLSCEQNLNHDAMYWYRQDPGQGLRLIYYSQIVNDFQKGDIAEGYSVSREKKESFPLTVTSAQKNPTAFYLCASRKMSEEETQYFGPGTRLLVL.